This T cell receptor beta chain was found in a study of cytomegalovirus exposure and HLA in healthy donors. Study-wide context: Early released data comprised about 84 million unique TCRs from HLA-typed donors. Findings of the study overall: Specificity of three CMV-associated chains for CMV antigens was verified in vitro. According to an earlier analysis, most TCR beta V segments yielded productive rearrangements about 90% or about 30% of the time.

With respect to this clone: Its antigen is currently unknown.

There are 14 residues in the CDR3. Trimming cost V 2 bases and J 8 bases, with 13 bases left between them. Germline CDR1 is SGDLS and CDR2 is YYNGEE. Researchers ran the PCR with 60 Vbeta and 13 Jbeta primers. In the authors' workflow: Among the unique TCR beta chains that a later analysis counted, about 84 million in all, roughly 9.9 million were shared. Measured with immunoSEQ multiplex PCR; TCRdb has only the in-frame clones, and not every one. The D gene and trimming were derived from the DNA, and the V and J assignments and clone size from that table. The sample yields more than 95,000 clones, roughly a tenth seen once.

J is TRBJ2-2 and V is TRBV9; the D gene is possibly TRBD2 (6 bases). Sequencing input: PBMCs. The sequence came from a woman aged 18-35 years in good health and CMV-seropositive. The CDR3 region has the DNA TGTGCCAGCAGCGTTTTTGAGGGAGGAGGGGAGCTGTTTTTT. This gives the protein CASSVFEGGGELFF. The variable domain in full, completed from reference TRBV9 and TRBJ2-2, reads DSGVTQTPKHLITATGQRVTLRCSPRSGDLSVYWYQQSLDQGLQFLIQYYNGEERAKGNILERFSAQQFPDLHSELNLSSLELGDSALYFCASSVFEGGGELFFGEGSRLTVL.